These 5 T cell receptor beta chains share one sample of origin, sequenced in a study of human T cells and chemical hapten exposure. TCRdb itself ran the 5' RACE reads through MiXCR, one entry per CDR3 protein. The table lists some 78,000 distinct CDR3 sequences, under 10% of them singletons. Total RNA was isolated from unfractionated whole blood. Receptors originate from a male donor in good health.

This clonotype was observed a handful of times. The chain couples TRBV7-9 to TRBJ2-3; the match to TRBD2 covers 9 bases. Trimming removed 0 bases from V and 6 bases from J; junction bases left unmatched: 7. The germline gives CDR1 SEHNR, CDR2 FQNEAQ (reference sequence). The CDR3 is 16 amino acids. CDR3 nucleotide sequence: TGTGCCAGCAGCTTAGCGCAGGCTAGCGGGACCGATACGCAGTATTTT. Protein sequence: CASSLAQASGTDTQYF.

This sequence joins TRBV6-2 or TRBV6-3 and TRBJ1-2; D ambiguous. Trimming removed 0 bases at V and 5 bases at J, with 10 bases between. Germline values: CDR1 MNHEY, CDR2 SVGEGT. This CDR3 is built from 14 residues. The CDR3: CASSYSSPDYGYTF. The CDR3 DNA reads TGTGCCAGCAGTTACTCATCGCCCGATTATGGCTACACCTTC.

This rearrangement joins TRBV12-3 or TRBV12-4 to TRBJ2-2; TRBD1 or TRBD2 may be the D gene (5 bases each). Deletions cut 4 bases from V and 9 bases from J, with 12 bases between. This CDR3 comprises 13 residues. CDR3 loop: CASSSTGRWELFF. The DNA of the CDR3 is TGTGCCAGCAGTTCTACGGGGCGGTGGGAGCTGTTTTTT.

In its sample, this clonotype was seen many times. This chain uses TRBV6-1 with TRBJ2-1; D unresolved. The ends were cut back, 8 bases at V and 0 bases at J, with 8 bases in the middle. The CDR3 consists of 13 residues. Germline lookup yields CDR1 MNHNS and CDR2 SASEGT. CDR3 DNA sequence: TGTGCCAGCGAGTACTTCTCCTACAATGAGCAGTTCTTC. Protein product: CASEYFSYNEQFF.

This clonotype was counted at least ten times. J is TRBJ2-3 and V is TRBV6-5; tentatively, D is TRBD2 (5 bases). Per germline, CDR1 MNHEY and CDR2 SVGAGI. V dropped 2 bases and J dropped 1 base, with 7 bases sitting between them. The length of the CDR3 is 14 residues. The CDR3 region has the DNA TGTGCCAGCAGTTACCAGGAGGGCACAGATACGCAGTATTTT. This codes for CASSYQEGTDTQYF.